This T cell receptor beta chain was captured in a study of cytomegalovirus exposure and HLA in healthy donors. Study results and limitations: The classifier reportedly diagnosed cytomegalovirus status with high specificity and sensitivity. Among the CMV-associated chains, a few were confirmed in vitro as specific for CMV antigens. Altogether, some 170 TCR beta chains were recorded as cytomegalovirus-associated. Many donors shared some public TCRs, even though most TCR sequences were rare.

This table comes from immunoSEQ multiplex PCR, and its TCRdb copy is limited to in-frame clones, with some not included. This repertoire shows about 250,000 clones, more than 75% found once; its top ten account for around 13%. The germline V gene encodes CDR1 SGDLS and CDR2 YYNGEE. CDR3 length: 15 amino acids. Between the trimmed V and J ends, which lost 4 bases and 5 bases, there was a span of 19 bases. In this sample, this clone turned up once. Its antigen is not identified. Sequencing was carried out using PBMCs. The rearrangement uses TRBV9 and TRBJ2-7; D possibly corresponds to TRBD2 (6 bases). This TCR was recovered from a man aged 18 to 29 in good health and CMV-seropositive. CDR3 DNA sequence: TGTGCCAGCAGCATAGAGGACGGAGGGGTCCACGAGCAGTACTTC. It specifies CASSIEDGGVHEQYF.